This paragraph covers one TCR beta chain sequence. This record comes from a study of PD-L1 blockade in urothelial cancer. The time point here: peripheral blood 6 weeks after treatment start. Anywhere from 1 to 8 samples came from each patient, spanning pretreatment and on-treatment. This table comes from immunoSEQ multiplex PCR, and its TCRdb copy is limited to in-frame clones, with some not included. The table includes more than 45,000 clones, roughly 80% detected once. This sample comprised PBMCs, obtained around atezolizumab (anti-PD-L1) treatment. This clonotype was obtained from a man between 70 and 80 years old with urothelial cancer.

CDR3 region: CASSPHDRGTYNEQFF. The DNA for the CDR3 is TGTGCCAGCAGCCCCCATGACAGGGGAACCTACAATGAGCAGTTCTTC. V gene TRBV7-6 combines with J gene TRBJ2-1, with TRBD1 identical over 8 bases. In germline, CDR1 is SGHVS, CDR2 FNYEAQ. The CDR3 spans 16 residues. With V trimmed by 5 bases and J by 2 bases, 8 bases remained unmatched.